The 3 T cell receptor beta chains below were found in one sample sequenced in a study of T cells in Graves' hyperthyroidism and ophthalmopathy. Using RNA transcripts as the source, TCR beta CDR3 regions were amplified. An initial round of RT-PCR targeting the TCR CDR3 relied on the HTBI primer set. One entry per CDR3 protein, called by TCRdb with MiXCR from the multiplex PCR reads. The data show a few hundred thousand distinct CDR3 sequences, around 20% seen once. Material: blood. The receptors come from a man between 50 and 59 years old with Graves' ophthalmopathy.

This clonotype was observed at least ten times. The chain employs TRBV27 and TRBJ2-7, with 8 bases matching TRBD2. The ends lost 7 bases at V and 2 bases at J; junction bases unmatched: 7. CDR1 is MNHEY, CDR2 SMNVEV, per germline (reference sequence). This CDR3 is built from 14 residues. The CDR3 loop is CASKLAELTYEQYF. The CDR3 DNA reads TGTGCCAGCAAACTAGCGGAACTAACCTACGAGCAGTACTTC.

V and J are TRBV20-1 and TRBJ1-6; possibly TRBD1 for D (6 bases). This CDR3 spans 16 amino acids. Trimming pared 0 bases from V and 7 bases from J, leaving 16 bases between. Germline V gene lookup returns CDR1 DFQATT and CDR2 SNEGSKA (reference sequence). The CDR3: CSARDPRGRGNSPLHF. CDR3 in DNA: TGCAGTGCTAGAGACCCTCGGGGGCGAGGGAATTCACCCCTCCACTTT.

The V call is TRBV7-3, the J call TRBJ2-7, with 11 bases fitting TRBD2. With V trimmed by 0 bases and J by 3 bases, 1 base remained unmatched. Germline CDR1 reads SGHTA; CDR2 reads FQGTGA. This CDR3 region has 15 residues. DNA for the CDR3: TGTGCCAGCAGCTTAACTAGCGGGGGGGACTACGAGCAGTACTTC. This translates into CASSLTSGGDYEQYF.